The rows below give T cell receptor beta chains drawn from one sample of a study of blood T cell repertoires in COVID-19. Generated by immunoSEQ multiplex PCR, the TCRdb table keeps only in-frame clones and is missing some. The repertoire holds around 120,000 clones, with less than 90% as singletons. The sequencing sample was made of peripheral blood. The receptors originated from a man between 65 and 85 years old with acute or convalescent COVID-19. Each CDR3 is given with its conserved first and last residue. The D gene is left open where the match is weak. Size values are once, few and many counts, or a class for expanded clones, and some rows have none.

v_gene: TRBV5-5; abundance: NA; d_gene: NA; j_gene: TRBJ2-2; CDR3nt: TGTGCCAGCAGCACCCCAGGGGTGGACACCGGGGAGCTGTTTTTT; CDR3aa: CASSTPGVDTGELFF
v_gene: TRBV23-1; abundance: NA; d_gene: TRBD1; j_gene: TRBJ2-5; CDR3nt: TGCGCCAGCGGGGGCAGTCCGGGACAGGTATTACAAGAGACCCAGTACTTC; CDR3aa: CASGGSPGQVLQETQYF
v_gene: TRBV5-1; abundance: NA; d_gene: TRBD2; j_gene: TRBJ2-7; CDR3nt: TGCGCCAGCAGCCCCCGCCGGACTAGCGGGAACTTC; CDR3aa: CASSPRRTSGNF
v_gene: TRBV25-1; abundance: NA; d_gene: TRBD1; j_gene: TRBJ1-2; CDR3nt: TGTGCCAGCAGTGGCTGGGACAGGGGCTATGGCTACACCTTC; CDR3aa: CASSGWDRGYGYTF
v_gene: TRBV4-1; abundance: NA; d_gene: TRBD1; j_gene: TRBJ1-2; CDR3nt: TGCGCCAGCAGCCTCCGTACACAGGGGGCCTATGGCTACACCTTC; CDR3aa: CASSLRTQGAYGYTF
v_gene: TRBV19; abundance: NA; d_gene: NA; j_gene: TRBJ2-1; CDR3nt: TGTGCCAGTAGTCCTGGTAGGGGGATTTCCGATGAGCAGTTCTTC; CDR3aa: CASSPGRGISDEQFF
v_gene: TRBV18; abundance: NA; d_gene: NA; j_gene: TRBJ2-7; CDR3nt: TGTGCCAGCTCTGCGTCAGGTGACTCCTACGAGCAGTACTTC; CDR3aa: CASSASGDSYEQYF
v_gene: TRBV28; abundance: NA; d_gene: TRBD2; j_gene: TRBJ2-5; CDR3nt: TGTGCCAGCAGTTTATACGGCGGGGGGGCCGTGGAGACCCAGTACTTC; CDR3aa: CASSLYGGGAVETQYF
v_gene: TRBV29-1; abundance: NA; d_gene: NA; j_gene: TRBJ1-1; CDR3nt: TGCAGCGCAACTCAGGGTCAGGGGATTGAAGCTTTCTTT; CDR3aa: CSATQGQGIEAFF
v_gene: TRBV11-2; abundance: NA; d_gene: TRBD2; j_gene: TRBJ2-5; CDR3nt: TGTGCCAGCAGCTTAGGGTCAGTAGCGGGGGGTCTACAAGAGACCCAGTACTTC; CDR3aa: CASSLGSVAGGLQETQYF
v_gene: TRBV19; abundance: many; d_gene: NA; j_gene: TRBJ1-3; CDR3nt: TGTGCCAGTAGTATTTATCAGGGGCGTATGTCTGGAAACACCATATATTTT; CDR3aa: CASSIYQGRMSGNTIYF
v_gene: TRBV7-2; abundance: NA; d_gene: TRBD2; j_gene: TRBJ2-3; CDR3nt: TGTGCCAGCAGCTTAGCGGGGGGGGCAGATACGCAGTATTTT; CDR3aa: CASSLAGGADTQYF
v_gene: TRBV5-1; abundance: NA; d_gene: NA; j_gene: TRBJ1-2; CDR3nt: TGCGCCAGCAGCTTGGGATTAAGACTGTCGGCTTCGGGCTACACCTTC; CDR3aa: CASSLGLRLSASGYTF
v_gene: TRBV5-1; abundance: few; d_gene: TRBD1; j_gene: TRBJ1-2; CDR3nt: TGCGCCAGCAGCTTTGACGGGACAGGGGTCGGCTACACCTTC; CDR3aa: CASSFDGTGVGYTF
v_gene: TRBV25-1; abundance: NA; d_gene: TRBD1; j_gene: TRBJ1-2; CDR3nt: TGTGCCAGCAGTGACCCCTCCGGGACAGCTAACTATGGCTACACCTTC; CDR3aa: CASSDPSGTANYGYTF
v_gene: TRBV6-5; abundance: NA; d_gene: NA; j_gene: TRBJ2-7; CDR3nt: TGTGCCAGCAGTTATGGGCACCTTAGCTCCTACGAGCAGTACTTC; CDR3aa: CASSYGHLSSYEQYF
v_gene: TRBV7-3; abundance: NA; d_gene: TRBD2; j_gene: TRBJ2-5; CDR3nt: TGTGCCAGCAGCTTAATGGGACTAGCGGGGGGGCGAGAGACCCAGTACTTC; CDR3aa: CASSLMGLAGGRETQYF
v_gene: TRBV18; abundance: NA; d_gene: NA; j_gene: TRBJ1-2; CDR3nt: TGTGCCAGCTCACCCGGGGATGGCTACACCTTC; CDR3aa: CASSPGDGYTF
v_gene: TRBV5-5; abundance: once; d_gene: NA; j_gene: TRBJ1-2; CDR3nt: TGTGCCAGCAGCTTGGATCACCGGGACATCAACTATGGCTACACCTTC; CDR3aa: CASSLDHRDINYGYTF
v_gene: TRBV28; abundance: NA; d_gene: NA; j_gene: TRBJ1-2; CDR3nt: TGTGCCAGCAGTTTACCGGGGATAGCTAACTATGGCTACACCTTC; CDR3aa: CASSLPGIANYGYTF
v_gene: TRBV28; abundance: NA; d_gene: NA; j_gene: TRBJ1-1; CDR3nt: TGTGCCAGCAGTCCCACAGTTACGAACACTGAAGCTTTCTTT; CDR3aa: CASSPTVTNTEAFF
v_gene: TRBV5-1; abundance: NA; d_gene: TRBD1; j_gene: TRBJ1-4; CDR3nt: TGCGCCAGCAGCATGGGACAGGGAGCTAATGAAAAACTGTTTTTT; CDR3aa: CASSMGQGANEKLFF
v_gene: TRBV27; abundance: NA; d_gene: NA; j_gene: TRBJ1-5; CDR3nt: TGTGCCACCAGCATCCAGGGAAGTTATGGTCAGCCCCAGCATTTT; CDR3aa: CATSIQGSYGQPQHF
v_gene: TRBV2; abundance: NA; d_gene: NA; j_gene: TRBJ1-4; CDR3nt: TGTGCCAGCAGAGCTAAAGGGGAAACTAATGAAAAACTGTTTTTT; CDR3aa: CASRAKGETNEKLFF
v_gene: TRBV29-1; abundance: NA; d_gene: TRBD1; j_gene: TRBJ2-3; CDR3nt: TGCAGCGTCAGGACAGGGCCTAGCACAGATACGCAGTATTTT; CDR3aa: CSVRTGPSTDTQYF
v_gene: TRBV2; abundance: NA; d_gene: NA; j_gene: TRBJ1-2; CDR3nt: TGTGCCAGCAGTGAGAAGCTAAACTATGGCTACACCTTC; CDR3aa: CASSEKLNYGYTF
v_gene: TRBV2; abundance: NA; d_gene: TRBD1; j_gene: TRBJ2-7; CDR3nt: TGTGCCAGCAGCCCCAGACAGGGGGCCTACGAGCAGTACTTC; CDR3aa: CASSPRQGAYEQYF
v_gene: TRBV7-3; abundance: once; d_gene: NA; j_gene: TRBJ1-6; CDR3nt: TGTGCCAGCAGCTTAACATACAGCTCACCCCTCCACTTT; CDR3aa: CASSLTYSSPLHF
v_gene: TRBV5-1; abundance: NA; d_gene: NA; j_gene: TRBJ2-3; CDR3nt: TGCGCCAGCAGCTTTTACAGGGAAACAGATACGCAGTATTTT; CDR3aa: CASSFYRETDTQYF
v_gene: TRBV5-6; abundance: few; d_gene: NA; j_gene: TRBJ1-2; CDR3nt: TGTGCCAGCAGCCCTCGGACAGCTGGCTATGGCTACACCTTC; CDR3aa: CASSPRTAGYGYTF
v_gene: TRBV23-1; abundance: NA; d_gene: TRBD1; j_gene: TRBJ2-2; CDR3nt: TGCGCCAGCAGCAGGGCCGGGACAGAGAACACCGGGGAGCTGTTTTTT; CDR3aa: CASSRAGTENTGELFF
v_gene: TRBV24-1; abundance: NA; d_gene: NA; j_gene: TRBJ2-5; CDR3nt: TGTGCCACCAGTGATCGGAAGGGGGGGGGCAGGGAGACCCAGTACTTC; CDR3aa: CATSDRKGGGRETQYF
v_gene: TRBV12-3/TRBV12-4; abundance: NA; d_gene: TRBD1; j_gene: TRBJ1-2; CDR3nt: TGTGCCAGCACTGCCGGGACAGTCTATGGCTACACCTTC; CDR3aa: CASTAGTVYGYTF
v_gene: TRBV18; abundance: NA; d_gene: NA; j_gene: TRBJ1-6; CDR3nt: TGTGCCAGCTCGGTAGGACAGTCGATCAATAATTCACCCCTCCACTTT; CDR3aa: CASSVGQSINNSPLHF
v_gene: TRBV11-2; abundance: NA; d_gene: TRBD2; j_gene: TRBJ2-7; CDR3nt: TGTGCCAGCAGCTCGTCCGGGACTAGCGGGCCCTCGGGGTCCTACGAGCAGTACTTC; CDR3aa: CASSSSGTSGPSGSYEQYF
v_gene: TRBV29-1; abundance: NA; d_gene: NA; j_gene: TRBJ1-2; CDR3nt: TGCAGCGTTGAAGGGGCCGGCTATGGCTACACCTTC; CDR3aa: CSVEGAGYGYTF
v_gene: TRBV16; abundance: NA; d_gene: NA; j_gene: TRBJ1-3; CDR3nt: TGTGCCAGCAGCCAATCGATACAGGCCATGGGAAACACCATATATTTT; CDR3aa: CASSQSIQAMGNTIYF